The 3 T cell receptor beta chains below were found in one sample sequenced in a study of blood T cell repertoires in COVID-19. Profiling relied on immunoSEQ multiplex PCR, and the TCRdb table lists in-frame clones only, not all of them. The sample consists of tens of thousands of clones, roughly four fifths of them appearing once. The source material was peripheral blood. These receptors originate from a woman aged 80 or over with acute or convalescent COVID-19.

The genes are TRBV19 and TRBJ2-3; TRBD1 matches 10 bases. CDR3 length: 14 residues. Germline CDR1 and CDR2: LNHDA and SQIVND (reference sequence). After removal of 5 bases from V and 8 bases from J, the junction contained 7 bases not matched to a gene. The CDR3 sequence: CASSPGQGLGTQYF. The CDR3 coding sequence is TGTGCCAGTAGTCCGGGACAGGGGCTCGGTACGCAGTATTTT.

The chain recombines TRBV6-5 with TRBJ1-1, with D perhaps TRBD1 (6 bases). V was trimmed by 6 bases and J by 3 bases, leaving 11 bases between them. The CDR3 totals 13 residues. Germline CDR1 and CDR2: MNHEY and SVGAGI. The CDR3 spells CASRVQGDTEAFF. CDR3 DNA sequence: TGTGCCAGCAGGGTACAGGGAGACACTGAAGCTTTCTTT.

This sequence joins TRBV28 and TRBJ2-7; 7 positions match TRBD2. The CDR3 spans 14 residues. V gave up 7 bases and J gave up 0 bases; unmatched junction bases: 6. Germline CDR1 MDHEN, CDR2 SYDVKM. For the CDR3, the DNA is TGTGCCAGCATGGTGGGAGGGAGCTCCTACGAGCAGTACTTC. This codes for CASMVGGSSYEQYF.